This is a list of T cell receptor beta chains from one sample in a study of shared clonotypes between healthy human individuals. The table came from immunoSEQ multiplex PCR; TCRdb's copy has only in-frame clones and leaves some out. The data hold around 1 million clones, with around 80% observed a single time. Sequenced material: memory CD4+ T cells sorted from blood. The receptors originated from a man younger than 30 in good health. Both conserved end residues are part of each CDR3. The D gene is left open where the match is weak. Size is omitted from some rows. Given values are once, few, many or a class for expanded clones.

>14|.|TRBV18|TRBJ1-2|.
TGTGCCAGCTCACCTCAGGGAGAGGGCTATGGCTACACCTTC
CASSPQGEGYGYTF
>11|.|TRBV5-4|TRBJ2-3|.
TGTGCCAGCAGCCTGGCTGATACGCAGTATTTT
CASSLADTQYF
>14|many|TRBV4-1|TRBJ2-5|.
TGCGCCAGCAGCCTTGGCAGACAGCAAGAGACCCAGTACTTC
CASSLGRQQETQYF
>13|.|TRBV7-9|TRBJ2-5|.
TGTGCCAGCAGCTTTAACGCCGCAGAGACCCAGTACTTC
CASSFNAAETQYF
>12|.|TRBV11-3|TRBJ2-7|.
TGTGCCAGCAGTCAGAATTTCTACGAGCAGTACTTC
CASSQNFYEQYF
>13|few|TRBV6-4|TRBJ2-1|.
TGTGCCAGCAGTGAGGCCGGGACTTATGAGCAGTTCTTC
CASSEAGTYEQFF
>14|.|TRBV18|TRBJ1-2|.
TGTGCCAGCTCACCGCAAGGCCCAGCCTATGGCTACACCTTC
CASSPQGPAYGYTF
>15|.|TRBV19|TRBJ2-7|TRBD1
TGTGCCAGTAGTATAGAAGGACAGGGGATCCACGAGCAGTACTTC
CASSIEGQGIHEQYF
>14|once|TRBV6-5|TRBJ2-7|.
TGTGCCACCACCCCTCATATAGAGGGTTACGAGCAGTACTTC
CATTPHIEGYEQYF
>11|.|TRBV30|TRBJ1-1|.
TGTGCCTGGAGTCCCAGGGAGGAGGCTTTCTTT
CAWSPREEAFF
>11|.|TRBV5-6|TRBJ2-5|.
TGTGCCAGCAGCGAGGGCGGGCCCCAGTACTTC
CASSEGGPQYF
>14|.|TRBV9|TRBJ2-3|.
TGTGCCAGCAGCGTAGGTGGGTTGACAGATACGCAGTATTTT
CASSVGGLTDTQYF
>14|.|TRBV18|TRBJ2-7|TRBD1
TGTGCCAGCTCACCGGACAGGAGCTCCTACGAGCAGTACTTC
CASSPDRSSYEQYF
>14|.|TRBV5-1|TRBJ2-3|.
TGCGCCAGCAGCGTTAACAGGGGCACAGATACGCAGTATTTT
CASSVNRGTDTQYF
>16|.|TRBV18|TRBJ1-5|TRBD1
TGTGCCAGCTCACCAGTGGGACAGGGGGCTAGTCAGCCCCAGCATTTT
CASSPVGQGASQPQHF
>15|few|TRBV6-1|TRBJ1-5|.
TGTGCCAGCAGATCGACAGGATTCAGCAATCAGCCCCAGCATTTT
CASRSTGFSNQPQHF
>11|once|TRBV29-1|TRBJ2-2|.
TGCAGCGTTGGGGACACCGGGGAGCTGTTTTTT
CSVGDTGELFF
>14|.|TRBV11-2|TRBJ1-1|.
TGTGCCAGCAGCGTAGGAGAGGGTAACACTGAAGCTTTCTTT
CASSVGEGNTEAFF
>15|.|TRBV7-9|TRBJ2-1|TRBD2
TGTGCCAGCAGCTTTCTGGCGGGAGTTTCTCATGAGCAGTTCTTC
CASSFLAGVSHEQFF
>14|.|TRBV5-1|TRBJ1-2|TRBD1
TGCGCCAGCAGCTCGACAGGGGGGAACTATGGCTACACCTTC
CASSSTGGNYGYTF
>14|once|TRBV7-9|TRBJ1-2|.
TGTGCCAGCAGCTTAGCGGGGACTAACTATGGCTACACCTTC
CASSLAGTNYGYTF